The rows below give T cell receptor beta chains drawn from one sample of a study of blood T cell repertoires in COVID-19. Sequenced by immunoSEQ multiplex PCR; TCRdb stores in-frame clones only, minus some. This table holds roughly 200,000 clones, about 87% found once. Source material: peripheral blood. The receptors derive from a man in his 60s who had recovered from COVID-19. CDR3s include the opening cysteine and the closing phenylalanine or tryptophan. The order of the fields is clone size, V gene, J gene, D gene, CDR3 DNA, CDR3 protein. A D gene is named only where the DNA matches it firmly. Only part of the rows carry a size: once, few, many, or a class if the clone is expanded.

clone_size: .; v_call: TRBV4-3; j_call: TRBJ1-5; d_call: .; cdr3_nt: TGCGCCAGCAGCCAAGATCTGGGATCAGGGGTCGACAATCAGCCCCAGCATTTT; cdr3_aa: CASSQDLGSGVDNQPQHF
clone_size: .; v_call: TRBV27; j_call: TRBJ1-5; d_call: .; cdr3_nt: TGTGCCAGCAGGGACATTCAGGGATCTTCCAGTCAGCCCCAGCATTTT; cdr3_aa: CASRDIQGSSSQPQHF
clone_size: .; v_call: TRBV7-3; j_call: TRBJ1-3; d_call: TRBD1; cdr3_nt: TGTGCCAGCAGTCCAGGGGGTTTTGGGGGCTCTGGAAACACCATATATTTT; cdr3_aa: CASSPGGFGGSGNTIYF
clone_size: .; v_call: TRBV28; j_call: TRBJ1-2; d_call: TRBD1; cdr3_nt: TGTGCCAGCAGAGTGCATGACAGGGATGGCTACACCTTC; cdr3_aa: CASRVHDRDGYTF
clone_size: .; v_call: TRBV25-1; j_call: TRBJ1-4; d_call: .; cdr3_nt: TGTGCCAGCAGTGAAATAGACAGATTAAATGAAAAACTGTTTTTT; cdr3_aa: CASSEIDRLNEKLFF
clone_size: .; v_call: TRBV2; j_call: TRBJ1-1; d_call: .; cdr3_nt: TGTGCCAGCAGTGAAAGGCAGGGGAACACTGAAGCTTTCTTT; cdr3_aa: CASSERQGNTEAFF
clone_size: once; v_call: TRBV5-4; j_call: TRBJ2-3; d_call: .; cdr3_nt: TGTGCCAGCAGCTTGCCCCAGGCAGATACGCAGTATTTT; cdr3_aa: CASSLPQADTQYF
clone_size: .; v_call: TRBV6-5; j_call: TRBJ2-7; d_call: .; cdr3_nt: TGTGCCAGCAGTTACTCGTGGGGCACCTACGAGCAGTACTTC; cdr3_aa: CASSYSWGTYEQYF
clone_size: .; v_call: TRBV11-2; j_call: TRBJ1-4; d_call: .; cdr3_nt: TGTGCCAGCAGCTTAGCAGGTCATGGCAATGAAAAACTGTTTTTT; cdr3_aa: CASSLAGHGNEKLFF
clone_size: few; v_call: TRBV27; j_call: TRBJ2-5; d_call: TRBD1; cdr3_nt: TGTGCCAGCAGACAACACAGGGGGCCGGAAGAGACCCAGTACTTC; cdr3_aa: CASRQHRGPEETQYF
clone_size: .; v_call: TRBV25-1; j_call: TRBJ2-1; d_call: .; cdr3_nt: TGTGCCAGCAGTGATCAATACAATGAGCAGTTCTTC; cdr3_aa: CASSDQYNEQFF
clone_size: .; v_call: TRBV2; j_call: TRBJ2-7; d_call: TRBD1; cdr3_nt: TGTGCCAGTACCCGGGACAGTCGCTACGAGCAGTACTTC; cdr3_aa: CASTRDSRYEQYF
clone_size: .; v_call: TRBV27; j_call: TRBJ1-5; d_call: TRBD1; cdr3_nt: TGTGCCAGCGCGACAGGGGCGAGCAATCAGCCCCAGCATTTT; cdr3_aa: CASATGASNQPQHF
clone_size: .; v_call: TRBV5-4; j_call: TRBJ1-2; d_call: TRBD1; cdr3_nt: TGTGCCAGCAGCCTACAGGGGGCAGTCCCCTATGGCTACACCTTC; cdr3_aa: CASSLQGAVPYGYTF
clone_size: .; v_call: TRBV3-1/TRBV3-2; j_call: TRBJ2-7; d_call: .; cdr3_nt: TGTGCCAGCAGCCAAGTAGGTGTAGGGGTGGACGAGCAGTACTTC; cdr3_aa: CASSQVGVGVDEQYF
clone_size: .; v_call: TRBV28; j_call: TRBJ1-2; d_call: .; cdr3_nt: TGTGCCAGCAGTTTTGGGGGGGGAGGCTACACCTTC; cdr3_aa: CASSFGGGGYTF
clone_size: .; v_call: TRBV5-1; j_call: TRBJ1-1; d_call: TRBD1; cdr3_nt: TGCGCCAGCAGCTTGGTAGTCGGCAGGGGGCTCGCCGAGGAAGCTTTCTTT; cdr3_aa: CASSLVVGRGLAEEAFF
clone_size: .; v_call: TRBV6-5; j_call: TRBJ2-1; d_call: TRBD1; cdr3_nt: TGTGCCAGCAACCCGGGACAGGGAGCCCACCCACAACGGTTCTTC; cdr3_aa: CASNPGQGAHPQRFF
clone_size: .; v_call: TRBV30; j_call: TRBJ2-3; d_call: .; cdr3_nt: TGTGCCTGGAGTGTCTGGGGGGGCCGCACAGATACGCAGTATTTT; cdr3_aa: CAWSVWGGRTDTQYF
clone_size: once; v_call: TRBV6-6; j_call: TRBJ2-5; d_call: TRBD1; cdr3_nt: TGTGCCAGCAGTTACGGGACAGGGCCTCAAGAGACCCAGTACTTC; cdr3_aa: CASSYGTGPQETQYF
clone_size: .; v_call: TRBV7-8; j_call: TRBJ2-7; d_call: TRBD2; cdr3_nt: TGTGCCAGCAGCAGGACTAGCGGCAAATCCTACGAGCAGTACTTC; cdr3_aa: CASSRTSGKSYEQYF
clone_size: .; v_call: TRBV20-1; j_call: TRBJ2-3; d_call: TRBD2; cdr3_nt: TGCAGTGCTAGTTCCGCGGGGGGGGATACGCAGTATTTT; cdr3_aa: CSASSAGGDTQYF
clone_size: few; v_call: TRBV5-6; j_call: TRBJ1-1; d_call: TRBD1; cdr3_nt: TGTGCCAGCAGCGGTGGACAGGGGGCTAAGAACACTGAAGCTTTCTTT; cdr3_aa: CASSGGQGAKNTEAFF
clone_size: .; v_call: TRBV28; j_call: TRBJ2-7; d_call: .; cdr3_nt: TGTGCCAGCCGCCCGGGCGGGACGACTTACGAGCAGTACTTC; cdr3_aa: CASRPGGTTYEQYF
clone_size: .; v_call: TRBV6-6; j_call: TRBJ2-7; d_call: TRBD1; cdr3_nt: TGTGCCAGCAACAAACACGGGACAGGGCTGGCCTACGAGCAGTACTTC; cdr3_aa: CASNKHGTGLAYEQYF
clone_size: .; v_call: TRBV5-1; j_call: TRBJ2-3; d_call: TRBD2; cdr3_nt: TGCGCCAGCAGCACCTTGTCGGGAGGGTCTGATACGCAGTATTTT; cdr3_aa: CASSTLSGGSDTQYF
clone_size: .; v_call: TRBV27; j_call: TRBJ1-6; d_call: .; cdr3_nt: TGTGCCAGCAGTTTAAATCGGGGAAGCTCCTATAATTCACCCCTCCACTTT; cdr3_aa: CASSLNRGSSYNSPLHF
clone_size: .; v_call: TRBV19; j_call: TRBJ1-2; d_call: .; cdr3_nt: TGTGCCAGTAGTCCCGGAGCGGGGGCGGTCTATGGCTACACCTTC; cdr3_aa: CASSPGAGAVYGYTF
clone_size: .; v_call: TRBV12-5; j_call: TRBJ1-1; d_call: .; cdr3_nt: TGTGCTAGTGGTTTGGTAGGGGGGGACCAGCTGAACACTGAAGCTTTCTTT; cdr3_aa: CASGLVGGDQLNTEAFF
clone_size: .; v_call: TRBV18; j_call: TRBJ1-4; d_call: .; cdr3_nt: TGTGCCAGCTCACCAAGGGAGTCAGTAGGCGAAAAACTGTTTTTT; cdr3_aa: CASSPRESVGEKLFF
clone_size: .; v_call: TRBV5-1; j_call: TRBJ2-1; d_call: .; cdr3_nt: TGCGCCAGCAGAGAAGGCGGGGGCAACTCCTACAATGAGCAGTTCTTC; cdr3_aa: CASREGGGNSYNEQFF
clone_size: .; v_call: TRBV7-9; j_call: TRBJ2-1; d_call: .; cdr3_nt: TGTGCCAGCAGCTTAGGGTCTAGCAATGAGCAGTTCTTC; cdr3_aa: CASSLGSSNEQFF
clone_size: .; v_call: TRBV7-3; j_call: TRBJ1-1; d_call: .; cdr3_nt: TGTGCCAGCAGCTCAGGCTTGGGGGGTACTGAAGCTTTCTTT; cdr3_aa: CASSSGLGGTEAFF
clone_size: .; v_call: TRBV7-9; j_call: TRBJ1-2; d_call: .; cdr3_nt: TGTGCCAGCAGCTTGTCGTTGGCAAGTAACTATGGCTACACCTTC; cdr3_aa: CASSLSLASNYGYTF
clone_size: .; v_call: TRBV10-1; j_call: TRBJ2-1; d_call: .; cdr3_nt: TGCGCCAGCAGTGAGGCGGGTCCTCCGGGCAATGAGCAGTTCTTC; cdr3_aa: CASSEAGPPGNEQFF
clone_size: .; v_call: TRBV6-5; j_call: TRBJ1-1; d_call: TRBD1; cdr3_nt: TGTGCCACCGGGGGAAAAAGGACAGGGGGCACTGAAGCTTTCTTT; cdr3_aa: CATGGKRTGGTEAFF
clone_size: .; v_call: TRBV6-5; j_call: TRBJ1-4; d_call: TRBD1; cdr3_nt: TGTGCCAGCAGTTCGACAGGGAACGAAAATGAAAAACTGTTTTTT; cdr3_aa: CASSSTGNENEKLFF
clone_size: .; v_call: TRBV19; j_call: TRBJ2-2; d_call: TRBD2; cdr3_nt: TGTGCCAGCGACGTGGGAGGGCTAGCGGGAGGGCCCGGCACCGGGGAGCTGTTTTTT; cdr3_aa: CASDVGGLAGGPGTGELFF
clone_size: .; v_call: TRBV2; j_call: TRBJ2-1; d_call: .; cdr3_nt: TGTGCCAGCAGTGTGCCCGCGAGGTACAATGAGCAGTTCTTC; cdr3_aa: CASSVPARYNEQFF
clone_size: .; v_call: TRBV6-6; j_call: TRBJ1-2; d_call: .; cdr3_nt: TGTGCCAGCAGTTCGGTACCGGGTTACACCTTC; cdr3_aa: CASSSVPGYTF
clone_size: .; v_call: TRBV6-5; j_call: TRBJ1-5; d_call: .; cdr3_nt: TGTGCCAGCAGTTACTCGTTGGCTCAGCCCCAGCATTTT; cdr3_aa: CASSYSLAQPQHF
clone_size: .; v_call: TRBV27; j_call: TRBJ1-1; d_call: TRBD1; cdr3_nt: TGTGCCAGCAGTCTCAGGGGGCCCCTAATTACGCCTGAAGCTTTCTTT; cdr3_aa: CASSLRGPLITPEAFF
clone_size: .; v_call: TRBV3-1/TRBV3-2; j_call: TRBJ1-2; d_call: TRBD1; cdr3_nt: TGTGCCAGCAGTGCCGGGACAGGGGCTGCTGGCTACACCTTC; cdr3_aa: CASSAGTGAAGYTF
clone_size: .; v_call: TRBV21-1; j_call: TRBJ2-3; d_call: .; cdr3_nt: TGTGCCAGTCCGATCACGCAGGGGGCTCGCACAGATACGCAGTATTTT; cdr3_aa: CASPITQGARTDTQYF
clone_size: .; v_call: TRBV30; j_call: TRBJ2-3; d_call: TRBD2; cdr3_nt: TGTGCTATCGGGGGGTCTTTAACAGATACGCAGTATTTT; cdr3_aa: CAIGGSLTDTQYF
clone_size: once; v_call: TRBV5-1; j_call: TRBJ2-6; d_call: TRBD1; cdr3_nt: TGCGCCAGCAGCACCGACAGGGCTGGGGCCAACGTCCTGACTTTC; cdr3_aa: CASSTDRAGANVLTF
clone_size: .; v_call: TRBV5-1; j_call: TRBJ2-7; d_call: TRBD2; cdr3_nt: TGCGCCAGCAGCTCTCCGCGGACTAGCGGGATACTCTACGAGCAGTACTTC; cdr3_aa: CASSSPRTSGILYEQYF
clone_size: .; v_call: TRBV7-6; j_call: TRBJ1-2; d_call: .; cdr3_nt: TGTGCCAGCAGCGGCTCCGGAGGTAACTATGGCTACACCTTC; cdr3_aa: CASSGSGGNYGYTF
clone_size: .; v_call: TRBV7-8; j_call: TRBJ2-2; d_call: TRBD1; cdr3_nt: TGTGCCAGCAGCTCGGACAGGGGGATCGGGGAGCTGTTTTTT; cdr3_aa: CASSSDRGIGELFF
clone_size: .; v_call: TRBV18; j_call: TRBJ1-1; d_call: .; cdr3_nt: TGTGCCAGCTCAGATTCACAGGGTGTGGGTGAAGCTTTCTTT; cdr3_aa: CASSDSQGVGEAFF